One sample yielded the 31 T cell receptor beta chains listed below, sequenced in a study of cytomegalovirus exposure and HLA in healthy donors. The PCR ran on 60 Vbeta and 13 Jbeta primers. The protocol was immunoSEQ multiplex PCR, while the TCRdb copy is restricted to in-frame clones and leaves out a portion. This sample has 150,000 to 200,000 clones, with roughly 80% found just once. The specimen sequenced was PBMCs. These receptor sequences come from a female donor in good health and CMV-seronegative.

The J gene is TRBJ2-7, the V gene TRBV10-3; possible D gene TRBD1, 6 bases. CDR1 and CDR2 (germline): ENHRY, SYGVKD. V dropped 7 bases and J dropped 2 bases, with 12 bases sitting between them. CDR3 size: 13 residues. For the CDR3, the DNA is TGTGCCATCAACCTTGGACAGACCTACGAGCAGTACTTC. Its translation is CAINLGQTYEQYF.

The rearrangement uses TRBV2 and TRBJ2-3; 7 nucleotides match TRBD1. V gave up 4 bases and J gave up 1 base; unmatched junction bases: 8. The CDR3 runs 16 residues. The germline CDR1 and CDR2 sequences are SNHLY and FYNNEI. CDR3 coding DNA: TGTGCCAGCAGTGTAGAGATCCAGGGGGGCACAGATACGCAGTATTTT. Protein product: CASSVEIQGGTDTQYF.

The rearrangement joins TRBV5-6 to TRBJ1-6; D remains unclear. The length of the CDR3 is 16 residues. Germline V gene lookup returns CDR1 SGHDT and CDR2 YYEEEE. V lost 4 bases and J lost 2, with 13 bases in between. The DNA of the CDR3 is TGTGCCAGCAGCCTTCGCGGAGGTGCCTATAATTCACCCCTCCACTTT. Protein: CASSLRGGAYNSPLHF.

This rearrangement joins TRBV27 to TRBJ1-5; D ambiguous. In germline, CDR1 is MNHEY, CDR2 SMNVEV (reference sequence). This CDR3 region has 13 residues. Trimming left V 6 bases short and J 2 bases short, with 8 bases between. The CDR3 DNA reads as TGTGCCAGCAGAGGAGATGGCAATCAGCCCCAGCATTTT. It translates to CASRGDGNQPQHF.

J is TRBJ2-1 and V is TRBV11-3, with TRBD2 as a possible D gene (5 bases). The CDR3 runs to 13 residues. Germline CDR1 is SGHNT and CDR2 is YENEEA. V was shortened by 5 bases and J by 7 bases, with 12 bases between the two germline ends. CDR3 DNA: TGTGCCAGCAGCCGCCGAGGGTCTAATGAGCAGTTCTTC. This codes for CASSRRGSNEQFF.

The chain links TRBV29-1 to TRBJ2-7, with D maybe TRBD2 (5 bases). With 4 bases removed from V and 6 bases from J, the gap between germline ends came to 10 bases. This CDR3 has 11 amino acids. CDR1 and CDR2 from the germline V gene are SQVTM and ANQGSEA. CDR3 sequence reads: CSVVAGGEQYF. As DNA, the CDR3 is TGCAGCGTTGTGGCAGGAGGCGAGCAGTACTTC.

This sequence joins TRBV18 and TRBJ2-1; no firm D call. Trimming took 1 base from V and 0 from J, leaving 4 bases between them. Germline V gene data show CDR1 as KGHSH and CDR2 as LQKENI. This CDR3 is built from 14 residues. Written as DNA, the CDR3 is TGTGCCAGCTCACCACGGGCCTCCTACAATGAGCAGTTCTTC. Protein: CASSPRASYNEQFF.

J is TRBJ2-2 and V is TRBV19, with 7 bases that match TRBD2. Germline CDR1 reads LNHDA; CDR2 reads SQIVND (reference sequence). The length of the CDR3 is 15 residues. With 3 bases clipped from V and 1 base from J, the junction kept 2 bases outside the gene matches. The CDR3 nucleotides are TGTGCCAGTAGTATTGGCGGGAGGAACACCGGGGAGCTGTTTTTT. Amino acids: CASSIGGRNTGELFF.

This clone is a singleton in its sample. The V gene is TRBV5-4, the J gene TRBJ2-3, with 10 positions matching TRBD2. The CDR3 sequence is 14 residues long. The V gene's germline CDR1 is SGHNT and CDR2 YYREEE (reference sequence). V shed 4 bases and J 4 bases; nucleotides not matched to a gene: 3. CDR3: CASSPSGGSDTQYF. The CDR3 DNA is TGTGCCAGCAGCCCTAGCGGGGGTTCAGATACGCAGTATTTT.

V and J are TRBV7-9 and TRBJ1-1; D is unresolved. Germline V gene lookup returns CDR1 SEHNR and CDR2 FQNEAQ (reference sequence). This CDR3 contains 15 residues. V lost 1 base and J lost 0, with 9 bases in between. The CDR3 nucleotides read TGTGCCAGCAGCTTAGTCAGTTCCATGAACACTGAAGCTTTCTTT. Translating gives CASSLVSSMNTEAFF.

The V and J genes are TRBV7-2 and TRBJ2-7; 7 nucleotides align to TRBD1. CDR3 length: 15 amino acids. CDR1 is SGHTA, CDR2 FQGNSA, per germline. The junction had 10 bases not matched to a gene; V was cut back by 7 bases and J by 1 base. Written as DNA, the CDR3 is TGTGCCAGCACCTCAGGGACAGTTCCTTCCTACGAGCAGTACTTC. Translating gives CASTSGTVPSYEQYF. Supplemented by reference TRBV7-2 and TRBJ2-7, the full variable domain reads GAGVSQSPSNKVTEKGKDVELRCDPISGHTALYWYRQSLGQGLEFLIYFQGNSAPDKSGLPSDRFSAERTGGSVSTLTIQRTQQEDSAVYLCASTSGTVPSYEQYFGPGTRLTVT.

The chain links TRBV18 to TRBJ1-2; D not certain. Trimming removed 1 base at V and 0 bases at J, with 9 bases between. The CDR3 sequence is 15 residues long. The germline CDR1 and CDR2 sequences are KGHSH and LQKENI. The CDR3: CASSPHSLPNYGYTF. The CDR3 coding sequence is TGTGCCAGCTCACCACACAGCCTCCCTAACTATGGCTACACCTTC.

The V call is TRBV19, the J call TRBJ2-3; a possible D gene is TRBD1 (5 bases). Germline CDR1 reads LNHDA; CDR2 reads SQIVND (reference sequence). This CDR3 region has 14 residues. Deletions cut 4 bases from V and 1 base from J, with 9 bases between. The CDR3, as DNA: TGTGCCAGTAGTACAGGGTCTGGCACAGATACGCAGTATTTT. Amino acid sequence: CASSTGSGTDTQYF.

The V gene is TRBV16, the J gene TRBJ2-7; the D gene is possibly TRBD2 (5 bases). The V end lost 0 bases, the J end lost 4 bases, and 13 bases lay between the germline ends. This CDR3 comprises 15 residues. Germline CDR1 reads KGHSY; CDR2 reads FQNENV. CDR3 DNA sequence: TGTGCCAGCAGCCAATCTCCCGCTAGCACGTACGAGCAGTACTTC. As protein: CASSQSPASTYEQYF.

The count of this clone is one. The chain joins TRBV6-4 to TRBJ2-7, with 8 bases fitting TRBD1. The V gene end was trimmed by 2 bases and the J gene end by 1 base; junction bases not matched to a gene: 4. Germline values: CDR1 MRHNA, CDR2 SNTAGT. CDR3 length equals 15 residues. This CDR3 is CASSDRQGASYEQYF. CDR3 nucleotides: TGTGCCAGCAGTGACCGGCAGGGGGCGTCCTACGAGCAGTACTTC.

Concerning this clone: A read error may account for a junction end that differs from germline. The rearrangement uses TRBV7-9 and TRBJ1-2; 7 nucleotides align to TRBD1. The CDR3 runs to 16 residues. CDR1 SEHNR and CDR2 FQNEAQ come from the germline V gene (reference sequence). DNA for the CDR3: TGTGCCAGCAGCCCCCAGGGACAGCTCTTCTCCTATGGCCACACCTTC. Amino acids: CASSPQGQLFSYGHTF.

The chain has TRBV18 and TRBJ2-5, with D possibly TRBD2 on 6 matching bases. The CDR3 is made up of 16 amino acids. The germline V and J ends were trimmed by 2 bases and 3 bases, with 16 bases remaining between them. The germline V gene has CDR1 KGHSH and CDR2 LQKENI. CDR3 sequence (DNA): TGTGCCAGCTCACCAATGACTAGACTGTCAAAAGAGACCCAGTACTTC. As protein: CASSPMTRLSKETQYF. Looking up the rest from reference TRBV18 and TRBJ2-5 gives the full variable domain: NAGVMQNPRHLVRRRGQEARLRCSPMKGHSHVYWYRQLPEEGLKFMVYLQKENIIDESGMPKERFSAEFPKEGPSILRIQQVVRGDSAAYFCASSPMTRLSKETQYFGPGTRLLVL.

CDR3 nucleotides: TGTGCCAGCAGCTTAATGGGGGGCACTGAAGCTTTCTTT. Encoded protein: CASSLMGGTEAFF. The chain recombines TRBV7-3 with TRBJ1-1; the D gene is possibly TRBD1 (5 bases). Germline V gene lookup returns CDR1 SGHTA and CDR2 FQGTGA. The CDR3 totals 13 residues. The germline V and J ends were trimmed by 1 base and 4 bases, with 7 bases remaining between them. The full variable domain, completed using reference TRBV7-3 and TRBJ1-1, is GAGVSQTPSNKVTEKGKYVELRCDPISGHTALYWYRQSLGQGPEFLIYFQGTGAADDSGLPNDRFFAVRPEGSVSTLKIQRTERGDSAVYLCASSLMGGTEAFFGQGTRLTVV.

The chain has TRBV18 and TRBJ2-5, with D possibly being TRBD2 (7 bases). This CDR3 comprises 16 residues. The germline CDR1 and CDR2 sequences are KGHSH and LQKENI. Between the trimmed V and J ends, which lost 2 bases and 1 base, there was a span of 14 bases. The CDR3 sequence: CASSPLGGGLQETQYF. The CDR3, as DNA: TGTGCCAGCTCACCATTGGGCGGGGGCCTCCAAGAGACCCAGTACTTC.

V and J are TRBV4-1 and TRBJ1-1; TRBD1 matches at 7 bases. The CDR3 covers 15 residues. From germline, CDR1 is MGHRA and CDR2 YSYEKL. V dropped 4 bases and J dropped 1; count of bases not matched to a gene: 6. CDR3 loop: CASSPLDRANTEAFF. In nucleotides, the CDR3 is TGCGCCAGCAGCCCTCTCGACAGGGCGAACACTGAAGCTTTCTTT.

The chain combines TRBV19 with TRBJ1-2; 10 bases line up with TRBD1. The germline V gene encodes CDR1 LNHDA and CDR2 SQIVND (reference sequence). J gave up 4 bases and V 6 bases, and 8 bases lay outside the gene matches. The CDR3 is 15 amino acids. The CDR3 sequence is CASSPDRGTAYGYTF. CDR3 nucleotides: TGTGCCAGTAGCCCGGACAGGGGGACGGCCTATGGCTACACCTTC.

In DNA, the CDR3 is TGTGCCATCAGTGAGTCTAACGGGGGATCCTACAATGAGCAGTTCTTC. Translation: CAISESNGGSYNEQFF. V is TRBV10-3 and J is TRBJ2-1; a possible D gene is TRBD2 (6 bases). Trimming removed 0 bases at V and 1 base at J, with 10 bases between. The CDR3 is 16 amino acids. Germline V gene data show CDR1 as ENHRY and CDR2 as SYGVKD.

This chain connects TRBV4-3 to TRBJ1-6; 8 bases match TRBD1. The trim removed 1 base at V and 6 bases at J, leaving 2 bases unmatched. The germline CDR1 and CDR2 sequences are LGHNA and YSLEER. There are 15 residues in the CDR3. In DNA, the CDR3 is TGCGCCAGCAGCCAAGCGGACAGGGTTAATTCACCCCTCCACTTT. It encodes CASSQADRVNSPLHF.

V usage is TRBV5-6 and J usage is TRBJ2-1; TRBD2 aligns across 11 bases. With 3 bases clipped from V and 9 bases from J, the junction kept 11 bases outside the gene matches. CDR3 size: 16 residues. CDR1 and CDR2 from the germline V gene are SGHDT and YYEEEE. The CDR3 DNA reads TGTGCCAGCAGCTACGGACTAGCGGGTTCCCTCGGTGAGCAGTTCTTC. Residues: CASSYGLAGSLGEQFF.

The chain is built from TRBV4-1 and TRBJ2-1; unclear D gene. The CDR3 runs 15 residues. The V and J ends lost 4 bases and 2 bases respectively, with 12 bases between them. Looked up from germline, CDR1 is MGHRA and CDR2 is YSYEKL. The CDR3 DNA reads TGCGCCAGCAGCCCCACCGGCGGAACCTACAATGAGCAGTTCTTC. It yields the protein CASSPTGGTYNEQFF.

This chain's CDR3 is CASAGIGLAARETQYF. CDR3 in DNA: TGCGCCAGCGCCGGGATAGGACTAGCGGCTAGGGAGACCCAGTACTTC. The rearrangement joins TRBV4-1 to TRBJ2-5, with TRBD2 matching 10 bases. Germline CDR1 reads MGHRA; CDR2 reads YSYEKL. The CDR3 length is 16 residues. V gave up 8 bases and J gave up 5 bases; unmatched junction bases: 14.

The chain has TRBV6-4 and TRBJ1-2, with 8 bases identical to TRBD1. Germline V lookup: CDR1 MRHNA, CDR2 SNTAGT. This CDR3 comprises 14 residues. The V and J ends lost 9 bases and 5 bases, in that order; junction bases with no gene match: 11. The CDR3 protein is CARTHRGKDYGYTF. The CDR3 nucleotides read TGTGCCAGAACGCACAGGGGGAAGGATTATGGCTACACCTTC.

J is TRBJ1-1 and V is TRBV27, with TRBD1 as a possible D gene (5 bases). Germline CDR1 reads MNHEY; CDR2 reads SMNVEV (reference sequence). The ends were cut back, 3 bases at V and 7 bases at J, with 15 bases in the middle. The CDR3 contains 14 residues. CDR3 protein: CASSFRGVNGEAFF. The CDR3 nucleotides read TGTGCCAGCAGTTTTCGGGGGGTTAATGGTGAAGCTTTCTTT.

The chain links TRBV27 to TRBJ2-6; D gene unclear. The V end lost 6 bases, the J end lost 0 bases, and 3 bases lay between the germline ends. The V gene's germline CDR1 is MNHEY and CDR2 SMNVEV (reference sequence). CDR3 length equals 13 residues. The CDR3 DNA reads TGTGCCAGCAGGTACTCTGGGGCCAACGTCCTGACTTTC. Translated: CASRYSGANVLTF.

The genes are TRBV2 and TRBJ1-5; 7 bases line up with TRBD1. This CDR3 spans 16 amino acids. Germline V gives CDR1 SNHLY, CDR2 FYNNEI. Trimming took 4 bases from V and 4 from J; bases not matched to a gene: 10. The DNA for the CDR3 is TGTGCCAGCAGTGCCCAGGGGGTGAGTTGGAATCAGCCCCAGCATTTT. Translation gives CASSAQGVSWNQPQHF.

The chain links TRBV30 to TRBJ2-1; D might be TRBD2 (6 bases). This CDR3 spans 11 amino acids. The germline V and J ends were trimmed by 2 bases and 10 bases, with 9 bases remaining between them. The V gene's germline CDR1 is GTSNPN and CDR2 SVGIG (reference sequence). The CDR3 is CAWSIRGEQFF. CDR3 sequence (DNA): TGTGCCTGGAGTATCCGGGGGGAGCAGTTCTTC.